This T cell receptor beta chain was documented in a study of T cells in localized non-small cell lung cancer. General study points: Uninvolved adjacent lung showed the highest T cell clonality, exceeding tumor. In adjacent lung, a median roughly 60 of the top 100 tumor clones were found.

Free of atypia, the adjacent lung was collected at least 2 cm away from the tumor margin. Germline assignment: CDR1 MDHEN and CDR2 SYDVKM. The CDR3 has 17 residues. V shed 5 bases and J 6 bases; nucleotides not matched to a gene: 16. The repertoire was sequenced with immunoSEQ multiplex PCR; TCRdb's copy has only in-frame clones and lacks some. The sample contains around 1,200 clones, around a quarter of which appear only once. This clone was observed a handful of times. Its target is not known. The receptor was derived from a woman aged 40-69 years with stage I squamous cell lung carcinoma. The chain couples TRBV28 to TRBJ1-1; 9 nucleotides match TRBD1. The sample in question was normal lung tissue next to the tumor, obtained before any cancer treatment. CDR3 in amino acids: CASSPPRKITGGPEAFF. DNA of the CDR3: TGTGCCAGCAGTCCCCCCCGAAAGATTACAGGGGGCCCTGAAGCTTTCTTT.